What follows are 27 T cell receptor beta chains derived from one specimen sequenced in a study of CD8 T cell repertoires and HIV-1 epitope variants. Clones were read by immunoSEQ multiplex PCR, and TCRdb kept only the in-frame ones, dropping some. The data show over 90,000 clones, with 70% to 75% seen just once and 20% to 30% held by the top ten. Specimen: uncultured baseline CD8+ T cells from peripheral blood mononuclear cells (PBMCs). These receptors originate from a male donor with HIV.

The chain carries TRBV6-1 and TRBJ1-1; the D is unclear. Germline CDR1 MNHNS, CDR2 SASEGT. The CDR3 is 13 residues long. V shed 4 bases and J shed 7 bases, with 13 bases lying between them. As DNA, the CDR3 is TGTGCCAGCAGTGTGGGCCCCTTGGGTGAAGCTTTCTTT. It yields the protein CASSVGPLGEAFF.

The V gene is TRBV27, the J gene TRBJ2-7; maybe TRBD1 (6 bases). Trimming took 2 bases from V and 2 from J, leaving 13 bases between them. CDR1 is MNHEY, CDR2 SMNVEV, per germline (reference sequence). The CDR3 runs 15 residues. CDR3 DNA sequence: TGTGCCAGCAGTTTAAAAGCAGGGGCCCCCTACGAGCAGTACTTC. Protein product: CASSLKAGAPYEQYF.

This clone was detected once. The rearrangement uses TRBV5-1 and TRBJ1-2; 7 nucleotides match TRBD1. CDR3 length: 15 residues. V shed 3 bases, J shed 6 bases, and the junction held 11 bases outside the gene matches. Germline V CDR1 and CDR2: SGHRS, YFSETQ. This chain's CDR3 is CASSWEDRRGNGYTF. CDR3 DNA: TGCGCCAGCAGCTGGGAGGACAGGAGGGGGAATGGCTACACCTTC.

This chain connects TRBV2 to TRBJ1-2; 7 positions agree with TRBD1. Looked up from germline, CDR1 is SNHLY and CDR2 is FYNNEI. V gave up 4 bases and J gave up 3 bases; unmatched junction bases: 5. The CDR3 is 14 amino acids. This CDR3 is CASSAGGQYYGYTF. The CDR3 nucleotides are TGTGCCAGCAGTGCTGGGGGACAGTACTATGGCTACACCTTC.

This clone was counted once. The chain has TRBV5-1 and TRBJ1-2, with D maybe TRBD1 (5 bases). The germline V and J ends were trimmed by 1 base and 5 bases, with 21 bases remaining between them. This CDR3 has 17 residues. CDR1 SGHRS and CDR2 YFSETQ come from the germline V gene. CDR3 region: CASSLRIGGVPFYGYTF. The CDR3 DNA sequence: TGCGCCAGCAGCTTGCGGATTGGGGGGGTCCCATTTTATGGCTACACCTTC.

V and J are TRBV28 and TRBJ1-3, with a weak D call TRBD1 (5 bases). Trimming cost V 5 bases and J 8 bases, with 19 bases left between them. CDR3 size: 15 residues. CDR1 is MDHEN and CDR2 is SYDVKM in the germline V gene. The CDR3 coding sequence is TGTGCCAGCAGTGACATGAGGGGAAGGGAAGACACCATATATTTT. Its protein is CASSDMRGREDTIYF.

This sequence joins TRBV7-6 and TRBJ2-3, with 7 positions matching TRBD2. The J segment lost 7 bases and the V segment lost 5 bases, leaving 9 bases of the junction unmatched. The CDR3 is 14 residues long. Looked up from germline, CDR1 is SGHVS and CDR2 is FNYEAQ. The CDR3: CASSLSGRGNTQYF. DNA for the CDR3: TGTGCCAGCAGCCTCTCGGGGCGGGGGAATACGCAGTATTTT.

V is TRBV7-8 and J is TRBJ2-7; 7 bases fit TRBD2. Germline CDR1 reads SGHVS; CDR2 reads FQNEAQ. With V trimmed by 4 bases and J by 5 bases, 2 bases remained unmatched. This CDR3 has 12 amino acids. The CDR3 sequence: CASSSSGNEQYF. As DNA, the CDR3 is TGTGCCAGCAGCTCGAGCGGGAACGAGCAGTACTTC.

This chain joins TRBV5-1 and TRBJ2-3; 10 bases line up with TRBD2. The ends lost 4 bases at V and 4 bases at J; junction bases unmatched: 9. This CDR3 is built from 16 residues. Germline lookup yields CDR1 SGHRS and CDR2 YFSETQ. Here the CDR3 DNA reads TGCGCCAGCAGCCTACAGAGCGGGGGGGCCTCAGATACGCAGTATTTT. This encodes CASSLQSGGASDTQYF.

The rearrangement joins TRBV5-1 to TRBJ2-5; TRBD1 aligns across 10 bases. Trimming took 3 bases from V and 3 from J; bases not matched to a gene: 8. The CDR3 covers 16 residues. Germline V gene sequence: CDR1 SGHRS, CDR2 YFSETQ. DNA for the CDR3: TGCGCCAGCAGCTGGGCCTCCGGGACAGGGGAAGAGACCCAGTACTTC. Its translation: CASSWASGTGEETQYF.

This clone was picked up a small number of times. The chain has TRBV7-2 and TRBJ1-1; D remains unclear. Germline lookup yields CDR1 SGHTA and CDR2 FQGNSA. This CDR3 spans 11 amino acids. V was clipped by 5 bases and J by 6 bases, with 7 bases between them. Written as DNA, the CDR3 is TGTGCCAGCAGCCGGGAGCCTGAAGCTTTCTTT. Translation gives CASSREPEAFF.

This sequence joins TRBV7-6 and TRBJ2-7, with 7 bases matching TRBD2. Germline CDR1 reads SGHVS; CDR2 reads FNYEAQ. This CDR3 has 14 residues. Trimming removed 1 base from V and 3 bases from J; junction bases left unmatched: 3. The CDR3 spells CASSLGGGVYEQYF. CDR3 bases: TGTGCCAGCAGCTTAGGGGGAGGGGTCTACGAGCAGTACTTC.

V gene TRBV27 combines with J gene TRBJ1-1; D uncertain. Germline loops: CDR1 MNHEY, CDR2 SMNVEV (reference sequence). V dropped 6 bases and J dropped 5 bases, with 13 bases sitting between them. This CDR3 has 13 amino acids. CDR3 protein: CASREDRRTEAFF. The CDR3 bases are TGTGCCAGCAGGGAGGACCGGAGGACTGAAGCTTTCTTT.

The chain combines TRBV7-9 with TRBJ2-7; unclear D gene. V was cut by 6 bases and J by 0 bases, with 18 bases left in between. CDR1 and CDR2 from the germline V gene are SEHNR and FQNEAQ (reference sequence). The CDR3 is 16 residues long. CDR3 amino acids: CASRPAMAPLSYEQYF. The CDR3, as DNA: TGTGCCAGCAGGCCGGCGATGGCGCCCCTCTCCTACGAGCAGTACTTC.

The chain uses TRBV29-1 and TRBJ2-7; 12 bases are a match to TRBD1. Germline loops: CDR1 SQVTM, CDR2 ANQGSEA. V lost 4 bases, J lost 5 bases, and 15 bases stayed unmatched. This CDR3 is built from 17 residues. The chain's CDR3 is CSVAGTGGVWGTDEQYF. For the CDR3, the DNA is TGCAGCGTTGCCGGGACAGGGGGCGTTTGGGGTACTGACGAGCAGTACTTC.

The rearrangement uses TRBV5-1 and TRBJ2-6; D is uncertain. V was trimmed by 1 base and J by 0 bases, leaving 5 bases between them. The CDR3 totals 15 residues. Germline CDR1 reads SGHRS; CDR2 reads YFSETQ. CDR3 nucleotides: TGCGCCAGCAGCTTGATGAGCTCTGGGGCCAACGTCCTGACTTTC. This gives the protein CASSLMSSGANVLTF.

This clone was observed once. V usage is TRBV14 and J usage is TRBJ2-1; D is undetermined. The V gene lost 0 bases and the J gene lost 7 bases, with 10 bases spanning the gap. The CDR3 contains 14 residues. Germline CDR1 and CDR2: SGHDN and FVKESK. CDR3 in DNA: TGTGCCAGCAGCCAAGATTTGGGGAATAATGAGCAGTTCTTC. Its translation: CASSQDLGNNEQFF.

The CDR3 DNA reads as TGCAGCGTAGACCGGGACAGGGGGCTTGGTGGCTACACCTTC. Residues: CSVDRDRGLGGYTF. The chain couples TRBV29-1 to TRBJ1-2, with 12 bases that match TRBD1. V was pared by 6 bases and J by 7 bases, with 9 bases of the junction left unmatched. Germline CDR1 reads SQVTM; CDR2 reads ANQGSEA. There are 14 residues in the CDR3.

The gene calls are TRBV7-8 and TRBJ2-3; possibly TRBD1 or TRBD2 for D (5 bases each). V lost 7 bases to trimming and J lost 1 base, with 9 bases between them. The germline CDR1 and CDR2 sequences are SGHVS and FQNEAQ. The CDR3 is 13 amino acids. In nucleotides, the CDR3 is TGTGCCAGCAACGGGGCGGGCACAGATACGCAGTATTTT. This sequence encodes CASNGAGTDTQYF.

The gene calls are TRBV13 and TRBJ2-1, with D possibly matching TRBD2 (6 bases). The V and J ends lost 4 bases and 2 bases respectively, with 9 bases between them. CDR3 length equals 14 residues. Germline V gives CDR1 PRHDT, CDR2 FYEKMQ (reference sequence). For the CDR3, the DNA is TGTGCCAGCAGCTCCGGGGGACCCTACAATGAGCAGTTCTTC. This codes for CASSSGGPYNEQFF.

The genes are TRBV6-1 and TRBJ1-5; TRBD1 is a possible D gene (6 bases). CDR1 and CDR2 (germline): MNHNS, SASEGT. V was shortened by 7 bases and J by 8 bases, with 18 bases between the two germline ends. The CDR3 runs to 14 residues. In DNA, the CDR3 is TGTGCCAGCAACGAAAGTGGGGGCAGGGAGCCCCAGCATTTT. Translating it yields CASNESGGREPQHF.

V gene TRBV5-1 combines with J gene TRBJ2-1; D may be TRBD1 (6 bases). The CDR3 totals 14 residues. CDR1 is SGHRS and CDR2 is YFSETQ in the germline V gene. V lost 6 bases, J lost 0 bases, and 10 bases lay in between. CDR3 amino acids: CASNSDSSYNEQFF. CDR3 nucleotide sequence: TGCGCCAGCAACTCGGACAGCTCCTACAATGAGCAGTTCTTC.

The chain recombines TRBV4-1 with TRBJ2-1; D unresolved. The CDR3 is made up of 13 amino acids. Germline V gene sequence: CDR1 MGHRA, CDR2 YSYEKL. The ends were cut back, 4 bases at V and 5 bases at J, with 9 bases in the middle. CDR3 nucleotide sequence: TGCGCCAGCAGCCCCGCAGGTGACAATGAGCAGTTCTTC. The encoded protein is CASSPAGDNEQFF.

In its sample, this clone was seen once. CDR3 residues: CASSLMGQVINEKLFF. The CDR3 DNA sequence: TGTGCCAGCAGCTTGATGGGACAGGTGATTAATGAAAAACTGTTTTTT. The chain joins TRBV5-6 to TRBJ1-4; 8 bases align to TRBD1. CDR3 length: 16 amino acids. The trim removed 1 base at V and 4 bases at J, leaving 6 bases unmatched. From germline, CDR1 is SGHDT and CDR2 YYEEEE.

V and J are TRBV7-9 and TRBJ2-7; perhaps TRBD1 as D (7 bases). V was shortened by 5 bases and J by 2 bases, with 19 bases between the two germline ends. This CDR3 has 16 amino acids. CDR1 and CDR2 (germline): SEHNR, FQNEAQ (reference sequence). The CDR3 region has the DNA TGTGCCAGCAGCCCCTACGGCGGGACAGCCCCCTACGAGCAGTACTTC. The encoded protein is CASSPYGGTAPYEQYF.

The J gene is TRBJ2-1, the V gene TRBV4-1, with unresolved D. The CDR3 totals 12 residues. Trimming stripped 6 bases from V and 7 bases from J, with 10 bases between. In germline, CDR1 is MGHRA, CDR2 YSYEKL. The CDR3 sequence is CASRSVGNEQFF. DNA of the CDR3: TGCGCCAGCAGAAGTGTAGGGAATGAGCAGTTCTTC.

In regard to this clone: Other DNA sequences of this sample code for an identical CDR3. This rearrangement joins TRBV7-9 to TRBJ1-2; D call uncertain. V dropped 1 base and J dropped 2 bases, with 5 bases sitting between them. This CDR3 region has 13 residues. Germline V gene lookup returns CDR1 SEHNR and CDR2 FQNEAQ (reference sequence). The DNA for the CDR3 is TGTGCCAGCAGCTTAGACGGAAACTATGGCTACACCTTC. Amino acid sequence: CASSLDGNYGYTF.